A single sample gave rise to the 25 T cell receptor beta chains below, sequenced in a study of CD8 T cells in ankylosing spondylitis. TCRdb fed the 5' RACE reads into MiXCR, producing one record per CDR3 protein. The table has a few hundred thousand distinct CDR3 sequences, 20% to 25% seen once. Sequences were obtained from blood, either unsorted or a sorted T cell fraction (not recorded which). The receptors stem from a male donor with ankylosing spondylitis or in good health (not recorded which).

The CDR3 loop is CASSSTYSNEQYF. In DNA form, the CDR3 reads TGTGCCAGCAGTTCAACCTACAGCAACGAGCAGTACTTC. The V gene is TRBV6-6, the J gene TRBJ2-7; no reliable D call. Looked up from germline, CDR1 is MNHNY and CDR2 is SVGAGI (reference sequence). Trimming removed 4 bases at V and 5 bases at J, with 12 bases between. The CDR3 is 13 amino acids.

The V and J genes are TRBV9 and TRBJ2-2, with TRBD2 as a possible D gene (6 bases). The CDR3 contains 16 residues. Trimming left V 2 bases short and J 4 bases short, with 15 bases between. Germline CDR1 reads SGDLS; CDR2 reads YYNGEE. The CDR3 protein is CASSVPGGDPTGELFF. The CDR3 nucleotides read TGTGCCAGCAGCGTCCCTGGCGGGGATCCCACCGGGGAGCTGTTTTTT. Drawing the rest from reference TRBV9 and TRBJ2-2, the complete variable domain is DSGVTQTPKHLITATGQRVTLRCSPRSGDLSVYWYQQSLDQGLQFLIQYYNGEERAKGNILERFSAQQFPDLHSELNLSSLELGDSALYFCASSVPGGDPTGELFFGEGSRLTVL.

The genes are TRBV12-3 or TRBV12-4 and TRBJ2-1; 10 bases agree with TRBD2. V trimming: 5 bases; J trimming: 8 bases; junction bases outside the gene matches: 15. This CDR3 is built from 17 residues. The CDR3 is CASSTSGISGGAHEQFF. In DNA, the CDR3 is TGTGCCAGCAGTACCTCAGGGATAAGCGGGGGGGCCCATGAGCAGTTCTTC.

This clonotype was seen a few times. The chain uses TRBV12-3 or TRBV12-4 and TRBJ1-1, with D hard to call. CDR3 length: 11 residues. V gave up 2 bases and J gave up 4 bases, with 2 bases separating them. In DNA, the CDR3 is TGTGCCAGCAGTTTAACCACTGAAGCTTTCTTT. Translated, it gives CASSLTTEAFF.

This chain joins TRBV20-1 and TRBJ1-5, with D hard to call. V was cut by 0 bases and J by 2 bases, with 11 bases left in between. The CDR3 totals 15 residues. CDR1 is DFQATT and CDR2 is SNEGSKA in the germline V gene (reference sequence). CDR3 DNA: TGCAGTGCTAGAGATTTGAGGGCGCGCAATCAGCCCCAGCATTTT. It specifies CSARDLRARNQPQHF.

V usage is TRBV20-1 and J usage is TRBJ2-7; 7 bases line up with TRBD1. CDR1 is DFQATT and CDR2 is SNEGSKA in the germline V gene (reference sequence). The CDR3 length is 11 residues. V gave up 0 bases and J gave up 9 bases; unmatched junction bases: 2. This CDR3 reads CSAREQGPQYF. The CDR3 DNA sequence: TGCAGTGCTAGAGAACAGGGGCCGCAGTACTTC.

J is TRBJ2-1 and V is TRBV29-1; D unresolved. The V gene lost 0 bases and the J gene lost 0 bases, with 9 bases spanning the gap. Germline V gene lookup returns CDR1 SQVTM and CDR2 ANQGSEA. The CDR3 extends over 15 amino acids. The CDR3 nucleotides read TGCAGCGTTGAAGATAGATCAGCCTCCTACAATGAGCAGTTCTTC. Amino acids: CSVEDRSASYNEQFF.

This clonotype occurred a few times. V gene TRBV6-2 or TRBV6-3 combines with J gene TRBJ2-2; D gene unclear. Germline values: CDR1 MNHEY, CDR2 SVGEGT. The CDR3 consists of 13 residues. V was clipped by 0 bases and J by 3 bases, with 2 bases between them. DNA of the CDR3: TGTGCCAGCAGTTACTCGTACACCGGGGAGCTGTTTTTT. Translating gives CASSYSYTGELFF.

V is TRBV28 and J is TRBJ2-7; 8 bases align to TRBD1. Germline V gene sequence: CDR1 MDHEN, CDR2 SYDVKM. Trimming took 6 bases from V and 6 from J; bases not matched to a gene: 13. CDR3 length: 15 residues. CDR3 sequence: CASSPWQGAFLEQYF. Written as DNA, the CDR3 is TGTGCCAGCAGCCCTTGGCAGGGGGCTTTCCTCGAGCAGTACTTC.

In its sample, this clonotype was seen a few times. The rearrangement joins TRBV20-1 to TRBJ2-4; 12 nucleotides agree with TRBD2. Germline assignment: CDR1 DFQATT and CDR2 SNEGSKA (reference sequence). J gave up 15 bases and V 6 bases, and 12 bases lay outside the gene matches. The CDR3 has 13 residues. The DNA of the CDR3 is TGCAGTGCAAACGACCGGACTAGCGGGGCAAGGTACTTC. It specifies CSANDRTSGARYF.

This clonotype was counted only a few times. The V and J genes are TRBV20-1 and TRBJ2-1, with TRBD2 matching 14 bases. V shed 3 bases, J shed 10 bases, and the junction held 8 bases outside the gene matches. The CDR3 is 15 amino acids. CDR1 is DFQATT and CDR2 is SNEGSKA in the germline V gene (reference sequence). The CDR3 reads CSASPKGLAGEEQFF. In nucleotides, the CDR3 is TGCAGTGCTAGTCCCAAGGGACTAGCGGGGGAGGAGCAGTTCTTC.

The V call is TRBV2, the J call TRBJ2-7; D gene unclear. Trimming pared 4 bases from V and 0 bases from J, leaving 7 bases between. This CDR3 contains 13 residues. Germline V lookup: CDR1 SNHLY, CDR2 FYNNEI. The CDR3 DNA follows: TGTGCCAGCAGTGGGTGGGCCTCCTACGAGCAGTACTTC. Its protein is CASSGWASYEQYF.

This clonotype appeared a few times. V and J are TRBV9 and TRBJ2-7, with 9 bases lining up with TRBD2. Trimming took 2 bases from V and 0 from J; bases not matched to a gene: 0. The CDR3 extends over 14 amino acids. Germline lookup yields CDR1 SGDLS and CDR2 YYNGEE. The CDR3: CASSVSGGSYEQYF. The CDR3 nucleotides read TGTGCCAGCAGCGTTAGCGGGGGCTCCTACGAGCAGTACTTC.

The chain recombines TRBV21-1 with TRBJ2-1; the table calls TRBD2, which could not be checked here. TRBV21-1 is deemed a pseudogene. This CDR3 is built from 22 residues. The CDR3 loop is CASGFPSGGAITGVFSNNEQFF. CDR3 bases: TGTGCCAGTGGCTTCCCTAGCGGGGGGGCTATTACGGGGGTCTTTTCCAACAATGAGCAGTTCTTC.

This rearrangement joins TRBV7-9 to TRBJ2-1; the match to TRBD2 covers 8 bases. The J segment lost 15 bases and the V segment lost 4 bases, leaving 5 bases of the junction unmatched. The CDR3 length is 11 residues. Germline V gene data show CDR1 as SEHNR and CDR2 as FQNEAQ (reference sequence). This CDR3 reads CASSYGTRAFF. DNA of the CDR3: TGTGCCAGCAGCTACGGGACTAGGGCGTTCTTC.

This clonotype was seen a single time. The genes are TRBV2 and TRBJ2-5; maybe TRBD1 (6 bases). The CDR3 sequence is 16 residues long. Deletions cut 2 bases from V and 2 bases from J, with 15 bases between. Germline loops: CDR1 SNHLY, CDR2 FYNNEI. CDR3 in amino acids: CASSELVWTEQETQYF. The CDR3 nucleotides read TGTGCCAGCAGTGAATTAGTTTGGACAGAACAAGAGACCCAGTACTTC.

This clonotype has more than one count but fewer than ten. V gene TRBV4-1 combines with J gene TRBJ2-7; TRBD2 aligns across 7 bases. Germline values: CDR1 MGHRA, CDR2 YSYEKL. The J segment lost 2 bases and the V segment lost 1 base, leaving 14 bases of the junction unmatched. This CDR3 has 18 amino acids. Here the CDR3 reads CASSQAEVSGSRTYEQYF. CDR3 sequence (DNA): TGCGCCAGCAGCCAAGCTGAGGTTAGCGGGTCCAGAACCTACGAGCAGTACTTC.

This clonotype was found a few times. V gene TRBV20-1 combines with J gene TRBJ2-7; tentative D call: TRBD2 (5 bases). Trimming cost V 3 bases and J 3 bases, with 12 bases left between them. Germline V gene lookup returns CDR1 DFQATT and CDR2 SNEGSKA (reference sequence). This CDR3 has 13 residues. The CDR3, as DNA: TGCAGTGCTAGTCCAGGACTTTACTACGAGCAGTACTTC. Protein product: CSASPGLYYEQYF.

This clonotype was picked up a small number of times. The rearrangement links TRBV2 to TRBJ2-5; D is unclear. CDR1 is SNHLY, CDR2 FYNNEI, per germline. Deletions cut 6 bases from V and 2 bases from J, with 7 bases between. The CDR3 is 12 residues long. The CDR3 sequence: CASRSLQETQYF. Written as DNA, the CDR3 is TGTGCCAGCAGGAGCCTTCAAGAGACCCAGTACTTC.

This clonotype showed up many times. The J gene is TRBJ1-2, the V gene TRBV29-1; D gene uncertain. Trimming removed 5 bases at V and 4 bases at J, with 14 bases between. The CDR3 runs to 13 residues. The germline V gene has CDR1 SQVTM and CDR2 ANQGSEA. This CDR3 is CSVPNTWGYGYTF. CDR3 sequence (DNA): TGCAGCGTTCCTAACACGTGGGGCTATGGCTACACCTTC.

With regard to this clonotype: Germline and junction disagree at one end, which may indicate a read error. The gene calls are TRBV5-6 and TRBJ2-7, with D perhaps matching TRBD1 (6 bases). The CDR3 loop spans 16 amino acids. The germline gives CDR1 SGHDT, CDR2 YYEEEE. CDR3 loop: CANSLRLGGPSYEQYF. Written as DNA, the CDR3 is TGTGCCAACAGCTTAAGGCTTGGGGGCCCCTCCTACGAGCAGTACTTC.

This clonotype has only a few counts. The J gene is TRBJ2-7, the V gene TRBV7-9, with D perhaps matching TRBD2 (5 bases). From germline, CDR1 is SEHNR and CDR2 FQNEAQ (reference sequence). Trimming pared 1 base from V and 3 bases from J, leaving 19 bases between. The CDR3 has 17 amino acids. The CDR3 nucleotides are TGTGCCAGCAGCTTAGTAGCCGTCGCCAGTGGGAGCTACGAGCAGTACTTC. Protein sequence: CASSLVAVASGSYEQYF. Filled out from reference TRBV7-9 and TRBJ2-7, the complete variable domain reads DTGVSQNPRHKITKRGQNVTFRCDPISEHNRLYWYRQTLGQGPEFLTYFQNEAQLEKSRLLSDRFSAERPKGSFSTLEIQRTEQGDSAMYLCASSLVAVASGSYEQYFGPGTRLTVT.

This clonotype was seen a handful of times. CDR3 DNA sequence: TGTGCCAGCAGCACGGCCCGGGTTAAGGACACCGGGGAGCTGTTTTTT. Translation gives CASSTARVKDTGELFF. V usage is TRBV12-3 or TRBV12-4 and J usage is TRBJ2-2; D call uncertain. The V gene lost 6 bases and the J gene lost 3 bases, with 17 bases spanning the gap. This CDR3 comprises 16 residues.

The V call is TRBV7-2, the J call TRBJ2-3, with D possibly being TRBD2 (6 bases). The V and J ends lost 4 bases and 2 bases respectively, with 16 bases between them. The CDR3 extends over 16 amino acids. CDR1 is SGHTA and CDR2 is FQGNSA in the germline V gene. The CDR3, as DNA: TGTGCCAGCAGCTCTGGATGGCGGGGAACCACAGATACGCAGTATTTT. The encoded protein is CASSSGWRGTTDTQYF.

This clonotype was observed a few times. The chain carries TRBV12-3 or TRBV12-4 and TRBJ2-5; 12 bases fit TRBD2. This CDR3 comprises 16 residues. The V and J ends lost 6 bases and 0 bases, in that order; junction bases with no gene match: 5. CDR3 nucleotide sequence: TGTGCCAGCAGCGCTAGCGGGGGGGGTGACCAAGAGACCCAGTACTTC. Translated: CASSASGGGDQETQYF.